One sample yielded the 13 T cell receptor beta chains listed below, sequenced in a study of T cells in Graves' hyperthyroidism and ophthalmopathy. It was RNA transcripts that yielded the amplified TCR beta CDR3 regions. HTBI primers were the set used in a first-round RT-PCR of the TCR CDR3. A single record per CDR3 protein comes from TCRdb applying MiXCR to the multiplex PCR reads. The sample carries more than 450,000 distinct CDR3 sequences, 15% to 20% recorded once. The material sequenced was blood. These receptor sequences come from a man in his forties with Graves' ophthalmopathy.

This clonotype was seen only a few times. The chain recombines TRBV18 with TRBJ1-2; 7 bases match TRBD1. Germline trimming cut 1 base from V and 2 bases from J; bases unmatched to any gene: 4. Germline values: CDR1 KGHSH, CDR2 LQKENI. This CDR3 contains 15 residues. CDR3 DNA: TGTGCCAGCTCACCACTGGAACAGGGGAACTATGGCTACACCTTC. This sequence encodes CASSPLEQGNYGYTF. The full variable domain, in which reference TRBV18 and TRBJ1-2 provide the parts outside the CDR3, is NAGVMQNPRHLVRRRGQEARLRCSPMKGHSHVYWYRQLPEEGLKFMVYLQKENIIDESGMPKERFSAEFPKEGPSILRIQQVVRGDSAAYFCASSPLEQGNYGYTFGSGTRLTVV.

This clonotype was seen a handful of times. The chain employs TRBV6-5 and TRBJ1-5; TRBD1 matches 7 bases. This CDR3 has 17 amino acids. Germline V CDR1 and CDR2: MNHEY, SVGAGI. V dropped 2 bases and J dropped 5; count of bases not matched to a gene: 12. The CDR3 region is CASSYRALTGIYQPQHF. CDR3 nucleotides: TGTGCCAGCAGTTACAGAGCCCTGACAGGGATCTATCAGCCCCAGCATTTT.

About this clonotype: A much more abundant neighbour one base away suggests this may be a read error. The rearrangement uses TRBV7-8 and TRBJ2-7; 8 nucleotides align to TRBD2. Germline assignment: CDR1 SGHVS and CDR2 FQNEAQ. The CDR3 is 15 amino acids. V gave up 5 bases and J gave up 6 bases; unmatched junction bases: 12. This CDR3 is CASSPNSGIRSEQYF. The CDR3 nucleotides are TGTGCCAGCAGCCCTAATAGCGGGATTCGCTCCGAGCAGTACTTC.

This clonotype was picked up a small number of times. This chain links TRBV27 with TRBJ1-6; D not certain. Per germline, CDR1 MNHEY and CDR2 SMNVEV (reference sequence). The CDR3 runs 15 residues. V lost 5 bases to trimming and J lost 10 bases, with 18 bases between them. CDR3 sequence: CASSISATGRSPLHF. CDR3 nucleotides: TGTGCCAGCAGTATCTCTGCTACGGGAAGGTCACCCCTCCACTTT.

The chain couples TRBV30 to TRBJ1-2; D perhaps matches TRBD1 (5 bases). The V and J ends lost 1 base and 3 bases respectively, with 6 bases between them. Germline V gene data show CDR1 as GTSNPN and CDR2 as SVGIG (reference sequence). This CDR3 is 12 amino acids long. The CDR3 nucleotides read TGTGCCTGGAGTGGGGGCCACTATGGCTACACCTTC. It specifies CAWSGGHYGYTF. Using reference TRBV30 and TRBJ1-2 for the parts outside the CDR3, the full variable domain is SQTIHQWPATLVQPVGSPLSLECTVEGTSNPNLYWYRQAAGRGLQLLFYSVGIGQISSEVPQNLSASRPQDRQFILSSKKLLLSDSGFYLCAWSGGHYGYTFGSGTRLTVV.

Only a few counts were recorded for this clonotype. The rearrangement links TRBV28 to TRBJ2-5; D remains ambiguous. Between the trimmed V and J ends, which lost 1 base and 4 bases, there was a span of 16 bases. Germline V gene data show CDR1 as MDHEN and CDR2 as SYDVKM. This CDR3 comprises 16 residues. This CDR3 reads CASSLSALDGLETQYF. The CDR3 DNA sequence: TGTGCCAGCAGTTTATCAGCGCTTGACGGCCTAGAGACCCAGTACTTC.

This clonotype was seen ten or more times. The chain links TRBV25-1 to TRBJ2-5, with 10 nucleotides matching TRBD2. This CDR3 is 16 amino acids long. J gave up 3 bases and V 4 bases, and 8 bases lay outside the gene matches. Germline CDR1 is MGHDK and CDR2 is SYGVNS. The CDR3 here is CASSANLAGEKETQYF. As DNA, the CDR3 is TGTGCCAGCAGTGCAAATCTAGCGGGAGAGAAAGAGACCCAGTACTTC.

This clonotype was seen many times. The gene calls are TRBV20-1 and TRBJ2-7; TRBD2 matches at 9 bases. V shed 3 bases and J 0 bases; nucleotides not matched to a gene: 6. This CDR3 is 15 amino acids long. The germline V gene has CDR1 DFQATT and CDR2 SNEGSKA (reference sequence). CDR3 residues: CSASSGLASSYEQYF. CDR3 coding DNA: TGCAGTGCTAGTAGCGGACTAGCGAGCTCCTACGAGCAGTACTTC.

This clonotype was observed many times. V and J are TRBV6-1 and TRBJ2-7; 7 positions agree with TRBD2. After removal of 5 bases from V and 3 bases from J, the junction contained 4 bases not matched to a gene. The germline V gene encodes CDR1 MNHNS and CDR2 SASEGT. The CDR3 spans 13 residues. The CDR3 sequence is CASSSGIFYEQYF. The CDR3 DNA sequence: TGTGCCAGCAGTAGCGGGATCTTCTACGAGCAGTACTTC.

The sample holds many counts of this clonotype. The J gene is TRBJ2-1, the V gene TRBV5-1; TRBD1 matches 9 bases. The CDR3 is 16 amino acids. The germline gives CDR1 SGHRS, CDR2 YFSETQ. After removal of 4 bases from V and 2 bases from J, the junction contained 7 bases not matched to a gene. Here the CDR3 DNA reads TGCGCCAGCAGCAAGTCCGGGACAGGGACCTACAATGAGCAGTTCTTC. It translates to CASSKSGTGTYNEQFF.

The sample holds a few counts of this clonotype. The chain couples TRBV27 to TRBJ1-1; 8 nucleotides match TRBD1. The germline CDR1 and CDR2 sequences are MNHEY and SMNVEV (reference sequence). The CDR3 totals 16 residues. V lost 3 bases, J lost 5 bases, and 11 bases stayed unmatched. CDR3 DNA: TGTGCCAGCAGTTTGGGGACAGGCATCGGGGGAACTGAAGCTTTCTTT. This encodes CASSLGTGIGGTEAFF.

This clonotype is a singleton in its sample. V usage is TRBV25-1 and J usage is TRBJ1-2; the match to TRBD1 covers 7 bases. The J segment lost 8 bases and the V segment lost 6 bases, leaving 9 bases of the junction unmatched. The CDR3 runs 13 residues. Germline values: CDR1 MGHDK, CDR2 SYGVNS. The CDR3 region is CASSGWAGGGYTF. In nucleotides, the CDR3 is TGTGCCAGCAGCGGGTGGGCAGGGGGAGGCTACACCTTC.

In this sample, this clonotype turned up many times. The chain couples TRBV3-1 to TRBJ2-3; D is uncertain. This CDR3 comprises 13 residues. Trimming took 0 bases from V and 3 from J, leaving 4 bases between them. Germline values: CDR1 LGHDT, CDR2 YNNKEL (reference sequence). The CDR3 DNA is TGTGCCAGCAGCCAAGAGTATACAGATACGCAGTATTTT. Encoded protein: CASSQEYTDTQYF.